This is a list of T cell receptor beta chains from one sample in a study of T cell responses to AZD1222 COVID-19 vaccine. The repertoire was sequenced with immunoSEQ multiplex PCR; TCRdb's copy has only in-frame clones and lacks some. Seen here are under 150,000 clones, 90% to 95% observed once, and the top ten hold around 5.2%. Sequenced here: peripheral blood, sampled on day 0 of AZD1222 vaccination. The receptors here all came from an adult in good health. CDR3s include the opening cysteine and the closing phenylalanine or tryptophan. D genes are given only for firm matches. Clone sizes are given selectively: once, few, many, or a class where the clone is expanded.

TRBV28	TRBJ2-1	NA	NA	TGTGCCAGCAGACGCGCGTTCGGGGAGCAGTTCTTC	CASRRAFGEQFF
TRBV19	TRBJ2-7	NA	NA	TGTGCCAGTAGTATTGCGGGTAGCTCCTACGAGCAGTACTTC	CASSIAGSSYEQYF
TRBV7-8	TRBJ2-3	once	TRBD2	TGTGCCAGCAGCCCAGCGGGGTGGACAGATACGCAGTATTTT	CASSPAGWTDTQYF
TRBV2	TRBJ1-3	NA	TRBD1	TGTGCCAGCAGTCAATACGGGGACAGGATGCCCTCTGGAAACACCATATATTTT	CASSQYGDRMPSGNTIYF
TRBV7-2	TRBJ2-1	NA	NA	TGTGCCAGCAGCTTAGTGGCAGGCGCTTACAATGAGCAGTTCTTC	CASSLVAGAYNEQFF
TRBV4-2	TRBJ1-1	once	NA	TGTGCCAGCAGCCTGGACCGCGCTATGAACACTGAAGCTTTCTTT	CASSLDRAMNTEAFF
TRBV18	TRBJ2-7	NA	NA	TGTGCCAGCTCACTGGGACTGGGGGAGCAGTACTTC	CASSLGLGEQYF
TRBV5-5	TRBJ2-1	NA	NA	TGTGCCAGCAGCTTGGTTGAGGGGATATACAATGAGCAGTTCTTC	CASSLVEGIYNEQFF
TRBV27	TRBJ2-7	NA	NA	TGTGCCAGCAGTTTATCACTAGCCCGAAGCTCCTACGAGCAGTACTTC	CASSLSLARSSYEQYF
TRBV7-8	TRBJ2-7	NA	NA	TGTGCCAGCAGCTTAATTTTGGGCCCCTACGAGCAGTACTTC	CASSLILGPYEQYF
TRBV5-1	TRBJ2-5	NA	NA	TGCGCCAGCAGCGTAGCCATGGCCAACCAAGAGACCCAGTACTTC	CASSVAMANQETQYF
TRBV5-1	TRBJ2-1	NA	TRBD2	TGCGCCAGCAGCTTGGCGCTAGCGGATCTCAATGAGCAGTTCTTC	CASSLALADLNEQFF
TRBV9	TRBJ2-7	NA	TRBD2	TGTGCCAGCAGCAACCCGAGGGCTAGCGGGAGGGCCGCCTACGAGCAGTACTTC	CASSNPRASGRAAYEQYF
TRBV6-6	TRBJ1-2	NA	NA	TGTGCCAGCAGTTACTCTCCCGGGACAAGCTATGGCTACACCTTC	CASSYSPGTSYGYTF
TRBV28	TRBJ2-1	NA	NA	TGTGCCAGCACACCCCAGGGCTACAATGAGCAGTTCTTC	CASTPQGYNEQFF
TRBV6-2/TRBV6-3	TRBJ2-1	NA	NA	TGTGCCAGCAGCCTAGGATTCAATGAGCAGTTCTTC	CASSLGFNEQFF
TRBV7-3	TRBJ1-6	NA	NA	TGTGCCAGCAGCTTACACCATGCCCAAAATTCACCCCTCCACTTT	CASSLHHAQNSPLHF
TRBV9	TRBJ1-6	NA	TRBD1	TGTGCCAGCAGCGTAGGAGGGGGCGCGCGTAGTTCACCCCTCCACTTT	CASSVGGGARSSPLHF
TRBV28	TRBJ1-2	once	TRBD1	TGTGCCAGCAGTCTTTTGGGACAGGGGGAGGTGGATGGCTACACCTTC	CASSLLGQGEVDGYTF
TRBV3-1/TRBV3-2	TRBJ2-7	NA	TRBD2	TGTGCCAGCAGTCACGGACTAGGCTACGAGCAGTACTTC	CASSHGLGYEQYF
TRBV14	TRBJ2-3	NA	NA	TGTGCCAGCAGTCCCCGATCCGTGGATACGCAGTATTTT	CASSPRSVDTQYF
TRBV28	TRBJ2-7	NA	NA	TGTGCCAGCAGGACCGGCACTCCTGCCTACGAGCAGTACTTC	CASRTGTPAYEQYF
TRBV7-3	TRBJ2-5	once	NA	TGTGCCAGCAGCCCTAGGGGAGGACAGCAAGAGACCCAGTACTTC	CASSPRGGQQETQYF
TRBV9	TRBJ2-5	NA	NA	TGTGCCAGCAGCGGACAGGCCGGTACACGGACCCAGTACTTC	CASSGQAGTRTQYF
TRBV2	TRBJ1-1	NA	TRBD1	TGTGCCAGCAGAACACAGGGGGCTAACACTGAAGCTTTCTTT	CASRTQGANTEAFF
TRBV19	TRBJ2-1	NA	NA	TGTGCCAGTAGTATAGGCAGGTATAGCTCCTACAATGAGCAGTTCTTC	CASSIGRYSSYNEQFF
TRBV7-9	TRBJ1-3	NA	NA	TGTGCCAGCAGCTCAGGGCTCTCTGGAAACACCATATATTTT	CASSSGLSGNTIYF
TRBV2	TRBJ2-5	NA	TRBD2	TGTGCCACCGGACTAGCGGGGGAAGAGACCCAGTACTTC	CATGLAGEETQYF
TRBV11-3	TRBJ1-2	once	NA	TGTGCCAGCAGCTTAATGCTTGCGGACTCCTATGGCTACACCTTC	CASSLMLADSYGYTF
TRBV19	TRBJ1-5	NA	NA	TGTGCCAGTAGTATTGGACCCGCCGGTCAGCCCCAGCATTTT	CASSIGPAGQPQHF
TRBV27	TRBJ2-2	NA	NA	TGTGCCAGCAGCACGACCCGAGGGAAGCGGATCGGGGAGCTGTTTTTT	CASSTTRGKRIGELFF
TRBV7-3	TRBJ2-6	NA	TRBD1	TGTGCCAGCAGCTCCTGGGGGACAGGGGGCTCTGGGGCCAACGTCCTGACTTTC	CASSSWGTGGSGANVLTF
TRBV11-2	TRBJ2-5	NA	NA	TGTGCCAGCAGGCCCCGCCGGATTGAGACCCAGTACTTC	CASRPRRIETQYF
TRBV27	TRBJ1-1	NA	NA	TGTGCCAGCAGTTCGGACAGCCTGAACACTGAAGCTTTCTTT	CASSSDSLNTEAFF
TRBV7-6	TRBJ2-7	NA	TRBD2	TGTGCCAGCAGCCTATTGACTAGCGGGATGTACGAGCAGTACTTC	CASSLLTSGMYEQYF
TRBV5-1	TRBJ1-6	once	NA	TGCGCCAGCAGCATATCAGGGGAAGATAATTCACCCCTCCACTTT	CASSISGEDNSPLHF
TRBV6-1	TRBJ2-7	NA	TRBD1	TGTGCCAGCAGTTATGGCAGGGGGCTATACGAGCAGTACTTC	CASSYGRGLYEQYF
TRBV14	TRBJ1-2	NA	NA	TGTGCCAGCAGCCAAGTCCAGGGGATGAACTATGGCTACACCTTC	CASSQVQGMNYGYTF
TRBV11-1	TRBJ2-5	NA	TRBD2	TGTGCCAGCAGCTTAATGACTAGCGGGGAGGGGGAGACCCAGTACTTC	CASSLMTSGEGETQYF
TRBV28	TRBJ1-5	NA	NA	TGTGCCAGCAGTCGGGGTAATATCGATCAGCCCCAGCATTTT	CASSRGNIDQPQHF
TRBV12-3/TRBV12-4	TRBJ2-3	NA	NA	TGTGCCAGCAGTTTGGTCGCAAATACGCAGTATTTT	CASSLVANTQYF
TRBV7-9	TRBJ1-1	NA	TRBD1	TGTGCCAGCAGCACGGGACAGGGAGCGAACACTGAAGCTTTCTTT	CASSTGQGANTEAFF
TRBV5-1	TRBJ1-2	NA	NA	TGCGCCAGCAGGAACCAGCCTCCCTATGGCTACACCTTC	CASRNQPPYGYTF
TRBV7-9	TRBJ2-1	NA	NA	TGTGCCAGCAGCTTTGGGGGTGGGGAGCAGTTCTTC	CASSFGGGEQFF
TRBV25-1	TRBJ1-2	NA	TRBD1	TGTGCCAGCAGGAGACAGGGTGGAGGCTACACCTTC	CASRRQGGGYTF
TRBV29-1	TRBJ1-4	NA	NA	TGCAGCGTTGCTGTTACTAATGAAAAACTGTTTTTT	CSVAVTNEKLFF
TRBV4-2	TRBJ2-1	NA	NA	TGTGCCAGCAGCCCACGGGGTAGCTCCTACAATGAGCAGTTCTTC	CASSPRGSSYNEQFF
TRBV7-3	TRBJ2-1	NA	NA	TGTGCCAGCAGCCAGTTCAGGGCGTCCTACAATGAGCAGTTCTTC	CASSQFRASYNEQFF
TRBV5-1	TRBJ1-2	NA	NA	TGCGCCAGCAAGGAAGGGGAGCACTATGGCTACACCTTC	CASKEGEHYGYTF
TRBV10-3	TRBJ1-3	NA	TRBD1	TGTGCCATCAGTGCGCAGGGGGCGAACACCATATATTTT	CAISAQGANTIYF
TRBV4-1	TRBJ1-5	NA	TRBD1	TGCGCCAGCAGCCAGAGGACAGGGGGTCAGCCCCAGCATTTT	CASSQRTGGQPQHF
TRBV10-3	TRBJ1-4	NA	NA	TGTGCCATCGGAGGGGCCGGCGGTAATGAAAAACTGTTTTTT	CAIGGAGGNEKLFF